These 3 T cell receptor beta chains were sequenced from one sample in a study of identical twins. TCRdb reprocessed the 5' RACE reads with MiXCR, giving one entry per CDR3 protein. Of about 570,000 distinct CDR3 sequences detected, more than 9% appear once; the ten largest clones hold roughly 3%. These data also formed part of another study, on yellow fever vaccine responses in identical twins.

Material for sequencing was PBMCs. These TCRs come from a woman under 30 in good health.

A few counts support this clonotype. Here the CDR3 reads CASSLKLNEQFF. Here the CDR3 DNA reads TGTGCCAGCAGCTTAAAGTTAAATGAGCAGTTCTTC. The chain recombines TRBV7-9 with TRBJ2-1; D remains ambiguous. Looked up from germline, CDR1 is SEHNR and CDR2 is FQNEAQ (reference sequence). CDR3 size: 12 residues. Trimming removed 2 bases from V and 7 bases from J, with 6 bases in between. Drawing the rest from reference TRBV7-9 and TRBJ2-1, the complete variable domain is DTGVSQNPRHKITKRGQNVTFRCDPISEHNRLYWYRQTLGQGPEFLTYFQNEAQLEKSRLLSDRFSAERPKGSFSTLEIQRTEQGDSAMYLCASSLKLNEQFFGPGTRLTVL.

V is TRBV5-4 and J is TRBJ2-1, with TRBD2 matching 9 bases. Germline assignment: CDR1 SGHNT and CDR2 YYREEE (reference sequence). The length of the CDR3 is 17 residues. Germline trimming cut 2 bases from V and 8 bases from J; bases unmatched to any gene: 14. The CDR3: CASSLTPAGGLQDEQFF. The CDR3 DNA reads TGTGCCAGCAGCTTAACCCCCGCGGGGGGGTTACAAGATGAGCAGTTCTTC.

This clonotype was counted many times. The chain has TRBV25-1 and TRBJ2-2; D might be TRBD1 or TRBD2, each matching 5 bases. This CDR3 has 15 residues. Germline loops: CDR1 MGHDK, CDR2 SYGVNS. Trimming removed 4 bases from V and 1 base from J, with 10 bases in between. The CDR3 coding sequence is TGTGCCAGCAGTGCCAGGGAGTTGAACACCGGGGAGCTGTTTTTT. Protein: CASSARELNTGELFF. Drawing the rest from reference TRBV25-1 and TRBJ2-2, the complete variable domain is EADIYQTPRYLVIGTGKKITLECSQTMGHDKMYWYQQDPGMELHLIHYSYGVNSTEKGDLSSESTVSRIRTEHFPLTLESARPSHTSQYLCASSARELNTGELFFGEGSRLTVL.